Listed below are T cell receptor beta chains from one sample, sequenced in a study of cytomegalovirus exposure and HLA in healthy donors. The assay was immunoSEQ multiplex PCR, and TCRdb's table has in-frame clones only and misses some. The sample has about 150,000 clones, over 60% seen once. Input material: PBMCs. The receptors come from a young woman in good health and CMV-seropositive. CDR3s include the opening cysteine and the closing phenylalanine or tryptophan. The order of the fields is J gene, V gene, D gene, clone size, CDR3 protein, CDR3 DNA. A D gene is named only where the DNA matches it firmly. Part of the rows lack a size; the others show once, few, many or a class for expanded clones.

>TRBJ2-7|TRBV4-1|-|-
CASSQTPGHLYEQYF
TGCGCCAGCAGCCAAACTCCGGGACACCTATACGAGCAGTACTTC
>TRBJ1-2|TRBV7-2|-|few
CASSFQGYLGYTF
TGTGCCAGCAGCTTTCAGGGATATCTCGGCTACACCTTC
>TRBJ2-1|TRBV29-1|TRBD2|-
CSVEVRREGKSYNEQFF
TGCAGCGTTGAAGTTAGGCGGGAGGGTAAATCTTACAATGAGCAGTTCTTC
>TRBJ2-7|TRBV5-1|TRBD2|few
CASGELADSYEQYF
TGCGCCAGTGGGGAACTAGCGGACTCCTACGAGCAGTACTTC
>TRBJ2-1|TRBV5-4|TRBD2|-
CASSLSGRASISSYNEQFF
TGTGCCAGCAGCTTGAGCGGGAGGGCCTCCATAAGCTCCTACAATGAGCAGTTCTTC
>TRBJ2-7|TRBV18|TRBD2|-
CASSPTLAGPHEQYF
TGTGCCAGCTCACCGACCCTAGCGGGACCCCACGAGCAGTACTTC
>TRBJ1-1|TRBV5-5|TRBD1|few
CASSLQGASTEAFF
TGTGCCAGCAGCTTACAGGGGGCGAGCACTGAAGCTTTCTTT
>TRBJ1-3|TRBV4-1|-|-
CASSLLGGSGNTIYF
TGCGCCAGCAGCCTGCTAGGGGGCTCTGGAAACACCATATATTTT
>TRBJ1-5|TRBV10-3|-|-
CAISESFGQPQHF
TGTGCCATCAGTGAGTCTTTCGGGCAGCCCCAGCATTTT
>TRBJ2-7|TRBV7-9|-|-
CASSLAGGGEQYF
TGTGCCAGCAGCTTAGCGGGAGGGGGCGAGCAGTACTTC
>TRBJ2-1|TRBV19|TRBD1|-
CASSAAGGMQSYNEQFF
TGTGCCAGTAGTGCGGCAGGGGGAATGCAGTCCTACAATGAGCAGTTCTTC
>TRBJ2-7|TRBV27|-|-
CASSQGGYEQYF
TGTGCCAGCAGCCAGGGGGGCTACGAGCAGTACTTC
>TRBJ2-5|TRBV11-2|-|-
CASSFSSGQETQYF
TGTGCCAGCAGCTTCTCCAGCGGTCAAGAGACCCAGTACTTC
>TRBJ2-7|TRBV5-7|TRBD2|-
CASSFFSGGPDSYEQYF
TGTGCCAGCAGCTTTTTTAGCGGGGGGCCCGACTCCTACGAGCAGTACTTC
>TRBJ1-1|TRBV7-9|-|-
CASVNRVKTEAFF
TGTGCCAGCGTCAACAGGGTGAAGACTGAAGCTTTCTTT
>TRBJ2-2|TRBV9|TRBD2|-
CASSVSGGGARELFF
TGTGCCAGCAGCGTCTCTGGCGGGGGGGCGCGTGAGCTGTTTTTT
>TRBJ1-2|TRBV28|-|-
CASSLQGTYGYTF
TGTGCCAGCAGCCTACAGGGAACCTATGGCTACACCTTC
>TRBJ1-2|TRBV7-9|TRBD1|-
CASSLIIWGQNYGYTF
TGTGCCAGCAGCTTAATTATTTGGGGACAGAACTATGGCTACACCTTC
>TRBJ2-2|TRBV19|-|-
CATRRDGNSGELFF
TGTGCCACTAGGCGGGACGGGAATTCCGGGGAGCTGTTTTTT
>TRBJ2-7|TRBV4-1|-|-
CASSQVLGGSLMPGEQYF
TGCGCCAGCAGCCAAGTGTTGGGTGGGAGTTTGATGCCGGGAGAGCAGTACTTC
>TRBJ2-3|TRBV5-1|-|-
CASSLVGSPTDTQYF
TGCGCCAGCAGCTTGGTCGGGTCCCCCACAGATACGCAGTATTTT
>TRBJ2-5|TRBV2|-|-
CASSVLVEPQYF
TGTGCCAGCAGTGTCCTCGTGGAGCCCCAGTACTTC
>TRBJ2-5|TRBV9|-|-
CASSVEAAGGQETQYF
TGTGCCAGCAGCGTAGAGGCAGCCGGAGGCCAAGAGACCCAGTACTTC
>TRBJ1-1|TRBV29-1|-|-
CSVVGGASYTEAFF
TGCAGCGTTGTAGGGGGGGCCTCATACACTGAAGCTTTCTTT
>TRBJ1-1|TRBV6-6|-|few
CASSYHGNTEAFF
TGTGCCAGCAGTTACCACGGGAACACTGAAGCTTTCTTT
>TRBJ2-7|TRBV29-1|-|-
CSVSESTGIRYEQYF
TGCAGCGTTTCCGAATCTACAGGGATCCGCTACGAGCAGTACTTC